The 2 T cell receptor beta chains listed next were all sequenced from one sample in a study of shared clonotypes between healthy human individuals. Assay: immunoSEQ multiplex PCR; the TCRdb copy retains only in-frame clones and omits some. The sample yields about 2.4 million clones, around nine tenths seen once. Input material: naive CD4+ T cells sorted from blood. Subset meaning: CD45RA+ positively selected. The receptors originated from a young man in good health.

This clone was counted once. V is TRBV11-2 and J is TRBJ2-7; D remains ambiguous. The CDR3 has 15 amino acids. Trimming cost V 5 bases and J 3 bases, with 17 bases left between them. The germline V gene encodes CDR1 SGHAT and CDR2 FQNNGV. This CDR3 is CASSAGRVAVYEQYF. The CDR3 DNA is TGTGCCAGCAGCGCAGGAAGGGTGGCAGTCTACGAGCAGTACTTC.

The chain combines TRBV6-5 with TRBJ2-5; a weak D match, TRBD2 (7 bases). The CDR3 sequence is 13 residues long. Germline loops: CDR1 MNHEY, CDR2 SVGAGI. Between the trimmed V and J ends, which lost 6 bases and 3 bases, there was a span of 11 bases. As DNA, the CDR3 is TGTGCCAGCAGAGAGGGGGGGGAAGAGACCCAGTACTTC. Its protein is CASREGGEETQYF.